These 20 T cell receptor beta chains were all obtained from the same sample, sequenced in a study of OX40 agonist ivuxolimab in advanced cancers. Sequenced by immunoSEQ multiplex PCR; TCRdb stores in-frame clones only, minus some. The table has approximately 50,000 clones, around 83% seen once. Sequenced material: CD4+ or CD8+ T cells sorted from blood, taken in a trial of the OX40 agonist ivuxolimab. These receptors came from an adult with an advanced solid tumor such as melanoma, head and neck, liver or kidney cancer.

The rearrangement uses TRBV4-1 and TRBJ2-4, with D possibly matching TRBD1 (5 bases). CDR1 MGHRA and CDR2 YSYEKL come from the germline V gene. With 6 bases removed from V and 0 bases from J, the gap between germline ends came to 18 bases. This CDR3 spans 17 amino acids. The CDR3 bases are TGCGCCAGCAGTTCAAGGCTGACAGAATTAGCCAAAAACATTCAGTACTTC. Protein product: CASSSRLTELAKNIQYF.

To note about this clone: The germline gene is not matched at one end of the junction; a read error may be the cause. V and J are TRBV7-2 and TRBJ2-5; D unresolved. CDR1 and CDR2 (germline): SGHTA, FQGNSA. The CDR3 length is 13 residues. As DNA, the CDR3 is TGTGCCTCCTCCATCGCTTTCCAAGGGACCCAGTACTTC. Its protein is CASSIAFQGTQYF.

The chain carries TRBV5-4 and TRBJ1-6, with 7 bases fitting TRBD1. The CDR3 runs 15 residues. Germline trimming cut 3 bases from V and 4 bases from J; bases unmatched to any gene: 4. Germline V gene sequence: CDR1 SGHNT, CDR2 YYREEE (reference sequence). The DNA for the CDR3 is TGTGCCAGCAGCTCTCCGGGACAGTATAATTCACCCCTCCACTTT. Protein product: CASSSPGQYNSPLHF.

The genes are TRBV2 and TRBJ1-2, with no clear D. Trimming cost V 7 bases and J 4 bases, with 22 bases left between them. The CDR3 has 16 residues. In germline, CDR1 is SNHLY, CDR2 FYNNEI. CDR3 sequence: CASTPEETGWVYGYTF. The CDR3 coding sequence is TGTGCCAGCACTCCCGAGGAGACCGGCTGGGTCTATGGCTACACCTTC.

Relative to its sample, this clone is medium-sized. The chain recombines TRBV4-1 with TRBJ2-2; D unclear. V lost 4 bases, J lost 4 bases, and 10 bases lay in between. The CDR3 is 14 residues long. Germline CDR1 MGHRA, CDR2 YSYEKL. The CDR3 loop reads CASSRRISTGELFF. CDR3 nucleotides: TGCGCCAGCAGCCGTAGAATATCCACCGGGGAGCTGTTTTTT.

The chain combines TRBV23-1 with TRBJ1-2; D ambiguous. TRBV23-1 has ORF status, its function being uncertain. The CDR3 contains 13 residues. V lost 7 bases and J 9 bases, leaving 18 bases between the germline ends. The CDR3 bases are TGCGCCAGCAAGGAGGCGGTGCTATGTTGCTACACCTTC. Residues: CASKEAVLCCYTF.

The chain carries TRBV28 and TRBJ1-6; weak D call: TRBD1 (5 bases). The CDR3 length is 14 residues. V lost 7 bases to trimming and J lost 3 bases, with 10 bases between them. Looked up from germline, CDR1 is MDHEN and CDR2 is SYDVKM. DNA for the CDR3: TGTGCCAGCAAGCCGGGACTCTATAATTCACCCCTCCACTTT. It encodes CASKPGLYNSPLHF.

This chain joins TRBV4-1 and TRBJ2-3; 8 bases are shared with TRBD2. Germline V gene sequence: CDR1 MGHRA, CDR2 YSYEKL. CDR3 length: 16 amino acids. Trimming at V came to 4 bases and at J to 3 bases, leaving 9 bases not matched to a gene. The CDR3 sequence is CASSPGLAGFTDTQYF. The CDR3 DNA reads TGCGCCAGCAGCCCCGGGCTAGCGGGTTTTACAGATACGCAGTATTTT.

The V call is TRBV5-1, the J call TRBJ1-3; no firm D call. V was trimmed by 0 bases and J by 0 bases, leaving 13 bases between them. Germline V gene sequence: CDR1 SGHRS, CDR2 YFSETQ. This CDR3 spans 17 amino acids. In DNA, the CDR3 is TGCGCCAGCAGCTTGGGTGCGGGCACATTCTCTGGAAACACCATATATTTT. This sequence encodes CASSLGAGTFSGNTIYF.

This clone was seen a single time. The rearrangement links TRBV5-6 to TRBJ1-2, with TRBD1 as a possible D gene (6 bases). CDR1 and CDR2 from the germline V gene are SGHDT and YYEEEE. Trimming stripped 3 bases from V and 8 bases from J, with 14 bases between. The CDR3 has 13 residues. The DNA for the CDR3 is TGTGCCAGCAGCTCTACAGGGACTGGCGGCTACACCTTC. Protein sequence: CASSSTGTGGYTF.

V is TRBV19 and J is TRBJ2-3; 7 bases line up with TRBD2. This CDR3 is 13 amino acids long. Per germline, CDR1 LNHDA and CDR2 SQIVND (reference sequence). V trimming: 6 bases; J trimming: 4 bases; junction bases outside the gene matches: 4. CDR3 nucleotide sequence: TGTGCCAGTAGAGGACTAGGAGCAGATACGCAGTATTTT. Its translation: CASRGLGADTQYF.

The CDR3 sequence is CASSALRDEQETQYF. In DNA form, the CDR3 reads TGTGCCAGTAGTGCTTTGAGGGACGAACAAGAGACCCAGTACTTC. The chain is built from TRBV19 and TRBJ2-5, with D possibly called TRBD1 or TRBD2 (5 bases each). Germline V gene sequence: CDR1 LNHDA, CDR2 SQIVND (reference sequence). This CDR3 contains 15 residues. The V and J ends lost 5 bases and 2 bases respectively, with 15 bases between them. The variable domain in full, completed from reference TRBV19 and TRBJ2-5, reads DGGITQSPKYLFRKEGQNVTLSCEQNLNHDAMYWYRQDPGQGLRLIYYSQIVNDFQKGDIAEGYSVSREKKESFPLTVTSAQKNPTAFYLCASSALRDEQETQYFGPGTRLLVL.

This clone was seen a single time. The chain links TRBV5-6 to TRBJ2-3, with 9 bases aligning to TRBD2. V was clipped by 3 bases and J by 4 bases; unmatched bases: 6. Looked up from germline, CDR1 is SGHDT and CDR2 is YYEEEE. The CDR3 totals 15 residues. Written as DNA, the CDR3 is TGTGCCAGCAGCTGGGGACTAGCAAAGGCAGATACGCAGTATTTT. This sequence encodes CASSWGLAKADTQYF.

V usage is TRBV5-4 and J usage is TRBJ1-5; D remains unclear. The germline V and J ends were trimmed by 5 bases and 1 base, with 13 bases remaining between them. CDR1 SGHNT and CDR2 YYREEE come from the germline V gene (reference sequence). The CDR3 loop spans 15 amino acids. The CDR3 here is CASRRPPGSNQPQHF. The CDR3 region has the DNA TGTGCCAGCAGACGCCCTCCGGGGAGCAATCAGCCCCAGCATTTT.

The V call is TRBV27, the J call TRBJ2-1, with D unclear. The germline CDR1 and CDR2 sequences are MNHEY and SMNVEV (reference sequence). With 2 bases removed from V and 0 bases from J, the gap between germline ends came to 8 bases. The CDR3 is made up of 15 amino acids. The CDR3 DNA sequence: TGTGCCAGCAGTTTAATTGTGAGCTCCTACAATGAGCAGTTCTTC. This encodes CASSLIVSSYNEQFF.

This rearrangement joins TRBV25-1 to TRBJ1-3; unclear D gene. Trimming removed 2 bases from V and 3 bases from J, with 11 bases in between. The CDR3 has 15 amino acids. Germline V gene lookup returns CDR1 MGHDK and CDR2 SYGVNS. CDR3 in amino acids: CASSEQQAVGNTIYF. Here the CDR3 DNA reads TGTGCCAGCAGTGAACAGCAGGCCGTTGGAAACACCATATATTTT.

The J gene is TRBJ2-7, the V gene TRBV2, with no clear D. This CDR3 is built from 14 residues. With 6 bases removed from V and 2 bases from J, the gap between germline ends came to 14 bases. In germline, CDR1 is SNHLY, CDR2 FYNNEI. The CDR3 reads CASRSGLSTYEQYF. The CDR3 region has the DNA TGTGCCAGCAGATCGGGCCTCAGCACCTACGAGCAGTACTTC.

J is TRBJ2-7 and V is TRBV6-5, with D unresolved. The germline gives CDR1 MNHEY, CDR2 SVGAGI. V gave up 4 bases and J gave up 3 bases, with 10 bases separating them. This CDR3 contains 13 residues. The CDR3 nucleotides read TGTGCCAGCAGTTCCCAGAGATTCTACGAGCAGTACTTC. Protein: CASSSQRFYEQYF.

The chain is built from TRBV30 and TRBJ1-3, with no clear D. The V end was cut by 3 bases, the J end by 3 bases, with 6 bases between. CDR1 GTSNPN and CDR2 SVGIG come from the germline V gene (reference sequence). The CDR3 loop spans 12 amino acids. The CDR3, as DNA: TGTGCCTGGAGCCCTAATGGAAACACCATATATTTT. This gives the protein CAWSPNGNTIYF.

This sequence joins TRBV7-9 and TRBJ2-1; tentatively, D is TRBD2 (5 bases). Trimming took 6 bases from V and 1 from J, leaving 13 bases between them. This CDR3 spans 15 amino acids. Germline V gene sequence: CDR1 SEHNR, CDR2 FQNEAQ (reference sequence). For the CDR3, the DNA is TGTGCCAGCAGTCGTCTCGCGGGTTCCTACAATGAGCAGTTCTTC. It codes for CASSRLAGSYNEQFF.